This passage covers 5 T cell receptor beta chains from one sample sequenced in a study of blood T cell repertoires in COVID-19. Profiling relied on immunoSEQ multiplex PCR, and the TCRdb table lists in-frame clones only, not all of them. Counted here are approximately 110,000 clones, roughly nine tenths occurring once; the ten biggest clones make up 32%. The specimen was peripheral blood. The source of these receptors is an elderly woman with acute or convalescent COVID-19.

The chain carries TRBV5-1 and TRBJ2-7; TRBD1 matches at 10 bases. Trimming took 5 bases from V and 7 from J; bases not matched to a gene: 9. Germline values: CDR1 SGHRS, CDR2 YFSETQ. There are 14 residues in the CDR3. The CDR3 reads CASRSGQGPDEQYF. For the CDR3, the DNA is TGCGCCAGCAGATCGGGACAGGGGCCGGATGAGCAGTACTTC.

This clone was observed once. The chain has TRBV5-8 and TRBJ1-5, with 9 bases aligning to TRBD1. V lost 4 bases, J lost 2 bases, and 7 bases stayed unmatched. Germline V gene sequence: CDR1 SGHTS, CDR2 YDEGEE. The CDR3 consists of 16 residues. CDR3 DNA sequence: TGTGCCAGCAGCCCGGGGTGGACAGGGGGCAATCAGCCCCAGCATTTT. Its translation is CASSPGWTGGNQPQHF.

The chain couples TRBV9 to TRBJ1-3; weak D call: TRBD1 (6 bases). In germline, CDR1 is SGDLS, CDR2 YYNGEE. The CDR3 length is 15 residues. The V end lost 0 bases, the J end lost 0 bases, and 7 bases lay between the germline ends. CDR3 coding DNA: TGTGCCAGCAGCGTAGAGGGGGACTCTGGAAACACCATATATTTT. Encoded protein: CASSVEGDSGNTIYF.

There are a few counts of this clone. The rearrangement joins TRBV28 to TRBJ2-7, with D maybe TRBD2 (6 bases). The ends were cut back, 7 bases at V and 2 bases at J, with 9 bases in the middle. Germline V lookup: CDR1 MDHEN, CDR2 SYDVKM. The CDR3 extends over 12 amino acids. CDR3 in DNA: TGTGCCAGCACGTGGGGGGCCTACGAGCAGTACTTC. It codes for CASTWGAYEQYF.

The chain has TRBV28 and TRBJ2-2; D may be TRBD1 (5 bases). Trimming took off 7 bases at V and 2 bases at J, with 8 bases between the two ends. Germline V CDR1 and CDR2: MDHEN, SYDVKM. The CDR3 is 13 amino acids. The CDR3 loop reads CASMDINTGELFF. Written as DNA, the CDR3 is TGTGCCAGCATGGACATTAACACCGGGGAGCTGTTTTTT.